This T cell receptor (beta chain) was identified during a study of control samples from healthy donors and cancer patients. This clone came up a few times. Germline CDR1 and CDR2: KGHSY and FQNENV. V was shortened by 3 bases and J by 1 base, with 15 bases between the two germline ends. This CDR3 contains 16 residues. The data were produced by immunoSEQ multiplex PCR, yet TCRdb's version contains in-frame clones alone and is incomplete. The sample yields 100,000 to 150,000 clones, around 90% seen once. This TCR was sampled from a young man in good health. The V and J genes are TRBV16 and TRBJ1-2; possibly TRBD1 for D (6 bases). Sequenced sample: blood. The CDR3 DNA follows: TGTGCCAGCAGCCATCCCGACAGGCGCGTTAACTATGGCTACACCTTC. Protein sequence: CASSHPDRRVNYGYTF.